Included here is one TCR beta chain sequence, with context. In the original processing: Counts of nucleated cells, estimated from reference gene primer amplification, were obtained. Generated by immunoSEQ multiplex PCR, the TCRdb table keeps only in-frame clones and is missing some. V, J and clone size are those of that table, while D and trimming were read from the DNA. The table records 250,000 to 350,000 clones, around 89% of them present only once. This record belongs to a study of blood T cell repertoires in COVID-19. For the study at large: Acute and convalescent COVID-19 samples came from the United States, Italy and Spain.

Trimming cost V 0 bases and J 0 bases, with 12 bases left between them. This CDR3 has 17 amino acids. Looked up from germline, CDR1 is LGHNA and CDR2 is YNFKEQ. The sequence derives from a woman aged 45 to 65 with active or convalescent COVID-19. This chain uses TRBV4-2 with TRBJ1-3, with D possibly TRBD1 on 6 matching bases. Sequenced sample: peripheral blood. The CDR3 DNA reads TGTGCCAGCAGCCAAGAGACAGGATCCGCCTCTGGAAACACCATATATTTT. Protein sequence: CASSQETGSASGNTIYF.